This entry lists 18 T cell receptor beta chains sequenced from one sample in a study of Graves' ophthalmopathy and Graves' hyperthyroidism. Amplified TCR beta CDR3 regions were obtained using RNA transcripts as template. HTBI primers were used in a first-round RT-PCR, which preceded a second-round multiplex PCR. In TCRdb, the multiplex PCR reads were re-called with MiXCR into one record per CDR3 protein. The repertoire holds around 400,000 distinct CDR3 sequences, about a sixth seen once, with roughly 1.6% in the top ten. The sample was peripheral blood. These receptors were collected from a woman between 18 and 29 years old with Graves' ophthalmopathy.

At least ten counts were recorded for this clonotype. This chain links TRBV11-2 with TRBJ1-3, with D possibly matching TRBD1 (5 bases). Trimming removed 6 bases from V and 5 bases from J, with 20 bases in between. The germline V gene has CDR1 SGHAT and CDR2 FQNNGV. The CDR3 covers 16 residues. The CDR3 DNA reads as TGTGCCAGCAGTGCCCTGACAGCCCTAAACCGAAACACCATATATTTT. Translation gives CASSALTALNRNTIYF.

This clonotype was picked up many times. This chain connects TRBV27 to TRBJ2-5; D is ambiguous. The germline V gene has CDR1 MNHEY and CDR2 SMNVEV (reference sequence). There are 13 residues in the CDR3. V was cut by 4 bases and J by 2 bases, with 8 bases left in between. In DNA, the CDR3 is TGTGCCAGCAGTTATGGCCTGCAAGAGACCCAGTACTTC. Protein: CASSYGLQETQYF.

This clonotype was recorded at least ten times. The CDR3 spells CSVVSGENTEAFF. In nucleotides, the CDR3 is TGCAGCGTTGTATCCGGTGAGAACACTGAAGCTTTCTTT. The V and J genes are TRBV29-1 and TRBJ1-1; D unresolved. The CDR3 covers 13 residues. Germline CDR1 SQVTM, CDR2 ANQGSEA. Between the trimmed V and J ends, which lost 4 bases and 1 base, there was a span of 10 bases.

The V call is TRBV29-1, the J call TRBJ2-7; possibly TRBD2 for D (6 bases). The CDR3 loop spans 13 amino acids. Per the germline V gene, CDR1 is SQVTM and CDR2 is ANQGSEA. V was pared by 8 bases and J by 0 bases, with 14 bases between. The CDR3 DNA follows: TGCAGCACTGGGACTGCGAGCTCCTACGAGCAGTACTTC. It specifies CSTGTASSYEQYF.

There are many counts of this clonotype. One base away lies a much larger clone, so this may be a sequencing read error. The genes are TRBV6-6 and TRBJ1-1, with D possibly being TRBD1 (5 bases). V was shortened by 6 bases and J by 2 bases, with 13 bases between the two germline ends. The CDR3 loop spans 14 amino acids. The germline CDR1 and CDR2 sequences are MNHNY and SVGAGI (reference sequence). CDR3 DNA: TGTGCCAGCAGGATACAGGACCTCAACACTGAAGCTTTCTTT. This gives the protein CASRIQDLNTEAFF.

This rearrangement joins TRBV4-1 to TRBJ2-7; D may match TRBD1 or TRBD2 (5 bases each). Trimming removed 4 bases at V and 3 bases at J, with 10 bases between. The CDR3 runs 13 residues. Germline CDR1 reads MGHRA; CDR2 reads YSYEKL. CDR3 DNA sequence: TGCGCCAGCAGCCTCGGGACGATCTACGAGCAGTACTTC. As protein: CASSLGTIYEQYF.

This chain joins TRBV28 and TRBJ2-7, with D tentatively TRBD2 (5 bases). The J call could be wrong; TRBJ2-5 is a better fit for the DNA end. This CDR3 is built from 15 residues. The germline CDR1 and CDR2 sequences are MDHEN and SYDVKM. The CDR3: CASSLFGGRSRTQYF. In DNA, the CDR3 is TGTGCCAGCAGTTTATTTGGAGGACGGTCTCGGACCCAGTACTTC.

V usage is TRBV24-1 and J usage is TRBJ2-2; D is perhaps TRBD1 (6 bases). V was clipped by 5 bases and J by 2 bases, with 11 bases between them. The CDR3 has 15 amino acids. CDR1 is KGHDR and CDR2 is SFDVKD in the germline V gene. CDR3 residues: CATSGLDRNTGELFF. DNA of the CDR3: TGTGCCACCAGTGGGTTGGACAGAAACACCGGGGAGCTGTTTTTT.

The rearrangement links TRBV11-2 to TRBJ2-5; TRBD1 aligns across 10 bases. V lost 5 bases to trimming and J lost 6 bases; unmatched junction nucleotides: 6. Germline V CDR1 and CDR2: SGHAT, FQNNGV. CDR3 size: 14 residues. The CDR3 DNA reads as TGTGCCAGCAGCCTCGACAGGGGGCCGCAGACCCAGTACTTC. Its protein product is CASSLDRGPQTQYF.

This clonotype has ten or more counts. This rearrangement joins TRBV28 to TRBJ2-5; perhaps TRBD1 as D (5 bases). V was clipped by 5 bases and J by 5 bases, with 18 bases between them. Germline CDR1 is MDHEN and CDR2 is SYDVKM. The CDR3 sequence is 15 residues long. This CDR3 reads CASSSRRTTRETQYF. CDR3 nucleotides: TGTGCCAGCAGTAGCCGTCGGACAACCCGCGAGACCCAGTACTTC.

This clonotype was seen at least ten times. CDR3 DNA sequence: TGCAGTGCCCCGGGACAGGGAGACCAGCCCCAGCATTTT. Its protein is CSAPGQGDQPQHF. The chain uses TRBV20-1 and TRBJ1-5; the match to TRBD1 covers 9 bases. V was clipped by 6 bases and J by 7 bases; unmatched bases: 7. The V gene's germline CDR1 is DFQATT and CDR2 SNEGSKA (reference sequence). CDR3 length: 13 residues.

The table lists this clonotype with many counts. The CDR3 protein is CASRPGQGAQWAEAFF. CDR3 bases: TGTGCCAGCAGACCCGGACAGGGGGCTCAGTGGGCTGAAGCTTTCTTT. V gene TRBV2 combines with J gene TRBJ1-1, with 11 positions matching TRBD1. The V and J ends lost 6 bases and 6 bases, in that order; junction bases with no gene match: 12. The CDR3 sequence is 16 residues long. Per the germline V gene, CDR1 is SNHLY and CDR2 is FYNNEI.

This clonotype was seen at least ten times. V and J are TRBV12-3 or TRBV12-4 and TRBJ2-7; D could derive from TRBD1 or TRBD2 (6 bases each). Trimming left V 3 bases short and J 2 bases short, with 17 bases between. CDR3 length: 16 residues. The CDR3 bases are TGTGCCAGCAGTTTCGCGCTGGGGGGCCCTACCTACGAGCAGTACTTC. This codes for CASSFALGGPTYEQYF.

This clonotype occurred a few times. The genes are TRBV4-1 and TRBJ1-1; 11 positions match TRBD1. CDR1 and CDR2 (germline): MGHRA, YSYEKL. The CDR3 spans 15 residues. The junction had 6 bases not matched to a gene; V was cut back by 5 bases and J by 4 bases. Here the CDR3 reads CASSYAGTGGTEAFF. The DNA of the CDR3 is TGCGCCAGCAGCTACGCCGGGACAGGGGGCACTGAAGCTTTCTTT.

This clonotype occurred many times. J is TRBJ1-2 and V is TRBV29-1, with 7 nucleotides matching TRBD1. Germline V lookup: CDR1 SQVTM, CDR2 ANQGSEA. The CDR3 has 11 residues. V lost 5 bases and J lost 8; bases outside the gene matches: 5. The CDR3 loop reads CSVQHRGGYTF. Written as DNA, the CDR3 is TGCAGCGTTCAACACAGGGGAGGCTACACCTTC.

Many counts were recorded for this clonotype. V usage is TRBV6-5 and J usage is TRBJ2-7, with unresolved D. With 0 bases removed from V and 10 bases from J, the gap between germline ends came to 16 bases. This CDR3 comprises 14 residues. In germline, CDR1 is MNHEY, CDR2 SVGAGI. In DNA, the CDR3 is TGTGCCAGCAGTTACTCACCCGAACCTCGATCCCAGTACTTC. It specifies CASSYSPEPRSQYF.

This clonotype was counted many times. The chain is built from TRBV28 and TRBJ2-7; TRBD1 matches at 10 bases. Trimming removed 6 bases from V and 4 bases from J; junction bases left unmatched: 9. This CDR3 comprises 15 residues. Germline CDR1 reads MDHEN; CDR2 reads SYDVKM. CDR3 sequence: CASSPGQGDEYEQYF. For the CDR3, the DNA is TGTGCCAGCAGCCCAGGACAGGGGGATGAGTACGAGCAGTACTTC.

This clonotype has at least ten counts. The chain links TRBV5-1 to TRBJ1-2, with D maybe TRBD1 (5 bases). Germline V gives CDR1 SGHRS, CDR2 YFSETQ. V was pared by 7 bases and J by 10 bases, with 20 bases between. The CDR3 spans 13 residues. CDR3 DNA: TGCGCCAGCGCAACAGGACCTTCGACAGTCTACACCTTC. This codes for CASATGPSTVYTF. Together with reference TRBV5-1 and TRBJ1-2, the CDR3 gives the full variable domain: KAGVTQTPRYLIKTRGQQVTLSCSPISGHRSVSWYQQTPGQGLQFLFEYFSETQRNKGNFPGRFSGRQFSNSRSEMNVSTLELGDSALYLCASATGPSTVYTFGSGTRLTVV.